This T cell receptor beta chain is drawn from a study of shared clonotypes between healthy human individuals. Trimming shortened V by 4 bases and J by 14 bases, and 18 bases separated the two germline ends. The CDR3 contains 14 residues. CDR1 is MDHEN and CDR2 is SYDVKM in the germline V gene. Concerning this clone: What it recognizes is unknown.

Overall study results and limits: Lower generation probabilities were found for non-shared clonotypes than for those shared by all four donors. Sorted-subset sequencing, rarefaction showed, was incomplete despite large depth.

Generated by immunoSEQ multiplex PCR, the TCRdb table keeps only in-frame clones and is missing some. The data contain under 750,000 clones, roughly 72% of them singletons. The TCR originated in a woman aged 25 to 45 in good health. Material: memory CD4+ T cells sorted from blood. As to subset: CD45RA-negative fraction. The chain employs TRBV28 and TRBJ1-6, with D possibly TRBD1 on 6 matching bases. This CDR3 is CASSSEVRGAALHF. The CDR3 DNA sequence: TGTGCCAGCAGTTCAGAAGTCCGGGGGGCGGCCCTCCACTTT.